Below are 32 T cell receptor beta chains sequenced from a single sample in a study of cytomegalovirus exposure and HLA in healthy donors. Data came from immunoSEQ multiplex PCR; TCRdb stores just in-frame clones and leaves some out. The sample contains 140,000 to 150,000 clones, about 95% of which appear only once. Sequencing was performed on PBMCs. Receptors originate from a man younger than 30 in good health and CMV-seropositive.

CDR3 amino acids: CASSQDLIQGGYGYTF. The CDR3 DNA follows: TGTGCCAGCAGCCAAGATCTTATCCAGGGGGGCTATGGCTACACCTTC. V is TRBV4-2 and J is TRBJ1-2, with 7 nucleotides matching TRBD1. Germline CDR1 and CDR2: LGHNA and YNFKEQ. After removal of 0 bases from V and 4 bases from J, the junction contained 8 bases not matched to a gene. The CDR3 loop spans 16 amino acids.

The rearrangement links TRBV28 to TRBJ1-2; D ambiguous. CDR1 MDHEN and CDR2 SYDVKM come from the germline V gene. The V end lost 3 bases, the J end lost 4 bases, and 9 bases lay between the germline ends. This CDR3 comprises 13 residues. CDR3 amino acids: CASSLAGIYGYTF. CDR3 sequence (DNA): TGTGCCAGCAGTTTGGCGGGCATCTATGGCTACACCTTC.

The rearrangement links TRBV28 to TRBJ2-2; TRBD1 is a possible D gene (6 bases). This CDR3 region has 12 residues. V was trimmed by 6 bases and J by 8 bases, leaving 10 bases between them. The germline V gene has CDR1 MDHEN and CDR2 SYDVKM. In DNA, the CDR3 is TGTGCCAGCAGCCTCGGGACAGGGGAGCTGTTTTTT. Residues: CASSLGTGELFF. Full variable domain (rest looked up from reference TRBV28 and TRBJ2-2): DVKVTQSSRYLVKRTGEKVFLECVQDMDHENMFWYRQDPGLGLRLIYFSYDVKMKEKGDIPEGYSVSREKKERFSLILESASTNQTSMYLCASSLGTGELFFGEGSRLTVL.

This chain links TRBV7-2 with TRBJ2-7; D uncertain. CDR3 size: 16 residues. V was cut by 3 bases and J by 1 base, with 16 bases left in between. CDR1 is SGHTA and CDR2 is FQGNSA in the germline V gene. In DNA, the CDR3 is TGTGCCAGCAGCTTGTCCCGAGGATACGCATCCTACGAGCAGTACTTC. Translation gives CASSLSRGYASYEQYF.

This clone appeared once. The J gene is TRBJ1-2, the V gene TRBV5-1, with 10 bases lining up with TRBD1. J lost 6 bases, V lost 0 bases, and 2 bases had no gene match. CDR3 length equals 14 residues. Germline-derived CDR1 and CDR2 are SGHRS and YFSETQ. The CDR3 sequence is CASSLGGQGNGYTF. CDR3 coding DNA: TGCGCCAGCAGCTTGGGGGGACAGGGGAATGGCTACACCTTC.

The count of this clone is one. The genes are TRBV5-4 and TRBJ2-5, with TRBD1 identical over 9 bases. CDR1 and CDR2 from the germline V gene are SGHNT and YYREEE (reference sequence). CDR3 length: 19 amino acids. V lost 8 bases and J lost 2; bases outside the gene matches: 22. The CDR3 loop is CARQGAPTDWMMEQETQYF. CDR3 nucleotide sequence: TGTGCCAGACAGGGGGCCCCAACCGACTGGATGATGGAGCAAGAGACCCAGTACTTC.

The chain is built from TRBV4-2 and TRBJ2-2; 8 bases map to TRBD2. This CDR3 has 15 residues. J was trimmed by 6 bases and V by 1 base; bases with no gene match: 4. Per germline, CDR1 LGHNA and CDR2 YNFKEQ. The CDR3 region is CASSQGSGTAGELFF. The CDR3 DNA sequence: TGTGCCAGCAGCCAAGGTAGCGGGACGGCCGGGGAGCTGTTTTTT.

V usage is TRBV7-8 and J usage is TRBJ2-7, with 10 nucleotides matching TRBD2. J gave up 5 bases and V 2 bases, and 3 bases lay outside the gene matches. Germline CDR1 and CDR2: SGHVS and FQNEAQ. The CDR3 sequence is 14 residues long. The CDR3 sequence: CASSLLAGDHEQYF. CDR3 nucleotide sequence: TGTGCCAGCAGCTTACTAGCGGGAGACCACGAGCAGTACTTC.

The chain is built from TRBV5-1 and TRBJ2-2; tentative D call: TRBD2 (6 bases). Germline assignment: CDR1 SGHRS and CDR2 YFSETQ. The CDR3 runs 16 residues. V dropped 3 bases and J dropped 2 bases, with 14 bases sitting between them. The CDR3 nucleotides read TGCGCCAGCAGCTCCCTCTCCGGGGGAAACACCGGGGAGCTGTTTTTT. The encoded protein is CASSSLSGGNTGELFF.

This chain links TRBV19 with TRBJ1-1; the match to TRBD1 covers 10 bases. The CDR3 is 16 residues long. J was trimmed by 4 bases and V by 5 bases; bases with no gene match: 10. CDR1 LNHDA and CDR2 SQIVND come from the germline V gene (reference sequence). CDR3 in DNA: TGTGCCAGTAGTCTAAGGGGACAGGGGTGGGTCACTGAAGCTTTCTTT. Amino acids: CASSLRGQGWVTEAFF.

This clone was seen once. This chain connects TRBV7-9 to TRBJ1-6; no definite D call. This CDR3 comprises 14 residues. Per the germline V gene, CDR1 is SEHNR and CDR2 is FQNEAQ (reference sequence). In nucleotides, the CDR3 is TGTGTCCCGGGTTCGGAGGTTTATAATTCACCCCTCCACTTT. This gives the protein CVPGSEVYNSPLHF.

Written as DNA, the CDR3 is TGTGCCAGCACCTACGGGACACCTAATGAAAAACTGTTTTTT. Protein product: CASTYGTPNEKLFF. This sequence joins TRBV5-4 and TRBJ1-4, with TRBD1 as a possible D gene (6 bases). Per germline, CDR1 SGHNT and CDR2 YYREEE (reference sequence). V shed 6 bases and J shed 3 bases, with 12 bases lying between them. This CDR3 is built from 14 residues.

The chain uses TRBV11-2 and TRBJ2-7; 9 bases agree with TRBD1. V lost 5 bases and J lost 5; bases outside the gene matches: 10. The CDR3 has 15 residues. Germline assignment: CDR1 SGHAT and CDR2 FQNNGV. The CDR3 is CASSPYTGGIDEQYF. For the CDR3, the DNA is TGTGCCAGCAGCCCATACACAGGGGGCATCGACGAGCAGTACTTC.

The chain is built from TRBV2 and TRBJ1-4; maybe TRBD1 (5 bases). V was shortened by 3 bases and J by 2 bases, with 13 bases between the two germline ends. Germline assignment: CDR1 SNHLY and CDR2 FYNNEI. This CDR3 spans 16 amino acids. CDR3 DNA: TGTGCCAGCAGTGACGTCGGGGGAGGGACTAATGAAAAACTGTTTTTT. This sequence encodes CASSDVGGGTNEKLFF. Complete variable domain (other parts from reference TRBV2 and TRBJ1-4): EPEVTQTPSHQVTQMGQEVILRCVPISNHLYFYWYRQILGQKVEFLVSFYNNEISEKSEIFDDQFSVERPDGSNFTLKIRSTKLEDSAMYFCASSDVGGGTNEKLFFGSGTQLSVL.

This chain joins TRBV6-1 and TRBJ2-1, with TRBD2 matching 7 bases. The CDR3 totals 13 residues. V lost 7 bases to trimming and J lost 2 bases; unmatched junction nucleotides: 2. CDR1 is MNHNS and CDR2 is SASEGT in the germline V gene. CDR3 coding DNA: TGTGCCAGCACTAGCGGAACCTACAATGAGCAGTTCTTC. This gives the protein CASTSGTYNEQFF.

This chain links TRBV7-9 with TRBJ2-2; 9 positions agree with TRBD2. The CDR3 runs to 17 residues. CDR1 and CDR2 (germline): SEHNR, FQNEAQ (reference sequence). Losses at the gene ends were 3 bases for V and 7 bases for J; bases not matched to a gene: 12. For the CDR3, the DNA is TGTGCCAGCAGCTTGAGTATTAGCGGGAGAGGTGACGGGGAGCTGTTTTTT. Translated: CASSLSISGRGDGELFF.

The chain links TRBV7-3 to TRBJ2-3; weak D call: TRBD2 (5 bases). Trimming stripped 1 base from V and 0 bases from J, with 8 bases between. CDR1 is SGHTA, CDR2 FQGTGA, per germline. The CDR3 length is 15 residues. The CDR3 sequence: CASSLMGASTDTQYF. The CDR3 coding sequence is TGTGCCAGCAGCTTAATGGGAGCGAGCACAGATACGCAGTATTTT.

The V gene is TRBV6-5, the J gene TRBJ1-4; 7 bases align to TRBD1. The junction had 6 bases not matched to a gene; V was cut back by 2 bases and J by 3 bases. Germline V gene sequence: CDR1 MNHEY, CDR2 SVGAGI. The CDR3 is 16 amino acids. The CDR3 region is CASSYDRAGPNEKLFF. The CDR3 DNA sequence: TGTGCCAGCAGTTACGACAGGGCAGGGCCTAATGAAAAACTGTTTTTT.

The chain carries TRBV5-6 and TRBJ2-3; 8 nucleotides align to TRBD2. CDR3 length: 17 amino acids. V was clipped by 0 bases and J by 0 bases; unmatched bases: 6. Germline CDR1 reads SGHDT; CDR2 reads YYEEEE. The CDR3 is CASSLGPLAVSTDTQYF. The DNA of the CDR3 is TGTGCCAGCAGCTTGGGGCCACTAGCGGTGAGCACAGATACGCAGTATTTT.

This chain joins TRBV5-1 and TRBJ2-7; 9 bases line up with TRBD1. This CDR3 has 17 amino acids. Germline V gene sequence: CDR1 SGHRS, CDR2 YFSETQ. With 4 bases clipped from V and 0 bases from J, the junction kept 11 bases outside the gene matches. The CDR3: CASSPAGGTGSSYEQYF. Written as DNA, the CDR3 is TGCGCCAGCAGCCCGGCTGGTGGGACAGGGAGCTCCTACGAGCAGTACTTC. The whole variable domain, filled in from reference TRBV5-1 and TRBJ2-7, reads KAGVTQTPRYLIKTRGQQVTLSCSPISGHRSVSWYQQTPGQGLQFLFEYFSETQRNKGNFPGRFSGRQFSNSRSEMNVSTLELGDSALYLCASSPAGGTGSSYEQYFGPGTRLTVT.

V and J are TRBV19 and TRBJ2-2; D unresolved. Germline CDR1 is LNHDA and CDR2 is SQIVND (reference sequence). V was shortened by 1 base and J by 4 bases, with 7 bases between the two germline ends. CDR3 length: 14 residues. The CDR3 spells CASSIAPFTGELFF. In DNA form, the CDR3 reads TGTGCCAGTAGTATAGCCCCGTTCACCGGGGAGCTGTTTTTT.

This clone was counted once. V and J are TRBV6-5 and TRBJ2-5; tentative D call: TRBD2 (6 bases). CDR3 size: 14 residues. The V gene's germline CDR1 is MNHEY and CDR2 SVGAGI. V was pared by 0 bases and J by 3 bases, with 8 bases between. The CDR3 spells CASSYSTGEETQYF. The CDR3 coding sequence is TGTGCCAGCAGTTACTCTACGGGGGAAGAGACCCAGTACTTC.

This clone was observed a few times. V and J are TRBV29-1 and TRBJ2-7, with a weak D call TRBD1 (5 bases). The CDR3 consists of 13 residues. Germline V gene lookup returns CDR1 SQVTM and CDR2 ANQGSEA. Trimming took 3 bases from V and 6 from J, leaving 15 bases between them. The CDR3 here is CSVEGDSDSEQYF. In nucleotides, the CDR3 is TGCAGCGTTGAGGGTGACAGTGACAGCGAGCAGTACTTC.

The gene calls are TRBV7-9 and TRBJ1-4, with D tentatively TRBD1 (5 bases). Trimming stripped 2 bases from V and 4 bases from J, with 8 bases between. This CDR3 region has 14 residues. CDR1 and CDR2 (germline): SEHNR, FQNEAQ (reference sequence). The DNA of the CDR3 is TGTGCCAGCAGCTTACGGCAGGGTAATGAAAAACTGTTTTTT. Its protein product is CASSLRQGNEKLFF. The complete variable domain, with remaining parts taken from reference TRBV7-9 and TRBJ1-4, reads DTGVSQNPRHKITKRGQNVTFRCDPISEHNRLYWYRQTLGQGPEFLTYFQNEAQLEKSRLLSDRFSAERPKGSFSTLEIQRTEQGDSAMYLCASSLRQGNEKLFFGSGTQLSVL.

The J gene is TRBJ1-1, the V gene TRBV4-1; 9 bases match TRBD1. Germline CDR1 and CDR2: MGHRA and YSYEKL. The CDR3 covers 13 residues. The V and J ends lost 6 bases and 3 bases, in that order; junction bases with no gene match: 2. CDR3: CASRGQGDTEAFF. CDR3 bases: TGCGCCAGCAGGGGACAGGGAGACACTGAAGCTTTCTTT.

This rearrangement joins TRBV4-1 to TRBJ2-1; no definite D call. The CDR3 is made up of 14 amino acids. Germline V gives CDR1 MGHRA, CDR2 YSYEKL. The ends were cut back, 2 bases at V and 7 bases at J, with 12 bases in the middle. The CDR3 DNA reads TGCGCCAGCAGCCAAACGGCAGGTCGGAATGAGCAGTTCTTC. This encodes CASSQTAGRNEQFF.

This clone was observed a few times. This chain uses TRBV18 with TRBJ1-6; a possible D gene is TRBD1 (5 bases). This CDR3 region has 16 residues. The V end was cut by 3 bases, the J end by 7 bases, with 16 bases between. Germline V gene data show CDR1 as KGHSH and CDR2 as LQKENI. CDR3 nucleotides: TGTGCCAGCTCACCCACGGGTCAGGGAGGCAATTCACCCCTCCACTTT. This sequence encodes CASSPTGQGGNSPLHF.

This chain joins TRBV27 and TRBJ2-6; TRBD1 matches at 9 bases. Germline V CDR1 and CDR2: MNHEY, SMNVEV (reference sequence). The CDR3 contains 17 residues. V shed 7 bases and J 2 bases; nucleotides not matched to a gene: 9. The CDR3 loop reads CASNPGTGRPGANVLTF. The CDR3 DNA follows: TGTGCCAGCAATCCCGGGACAGGGAGGCCTGGGGCCAACGTCCTGACTTTC.

CDR3 sequence: CASSEVLGVETQYF. The CDR3, as DNA: TGTGCCAGCAGTGAAGTTCTGGGAGTAGAGACCCAGTACTTC. J is TRBJ2-5 and V is TRBV2; maybe TRBD2 (5 bases). CDR1 is SNHLY and CDR2 is FYNNEI in the germline V gene. This CDR3 spans 14 amino acids. Trimming removed 1 base from V and 4 bases from J, with 10 bases in between.

The CDR3 nucleotides are TGTGCCACCAGCAGAGGTGGGGACAGCAACGAGCAGTACTTC. Translated, it gives CATSRGGDSNEQYF. The chain is built from TRBV15 and TRBJ2-7; 7 nucleotides line up with TRBD1. The V gene end was trimmed by 1 base and the J gene end by 5 bases; junction bases not matched to a gene: 5. This CDR3 is built from 14 residues. Germline V gene data show CDR1 as LNHNV and CDR2 as YYDKDF (reference sequence).

The rearrangement joins TRBV7-9 to TRBJ2-6; weak D call: TRBD1 (5 bases). Trimming cost V 8 bases and J 2 bases, with 13 bases left between them. The V gene's germline CDR1 is SEHNR and CDR2 FQNEAQ (reference sequence). The CDR3 has 15 residues. The CDR3 protein is CASGAAGAGANVLTF. CDR3 in DNA: TGTGCCAGCGGGGCAGCTGGAGCTGGGGCCAACGTCCTGACTTTC. The full variable domain, in which reference TRBV7-9 and TRBJ2-6 provide the parts outside the CDR3, is DTGVSQNPRHKITKRGQNVTFRCDPISEHNRLYWYRQTLGQGPEFLTYFQNEAQLEKSRLLSDRFSAERPKGSFSTLEIQRTEQGDSAMYLCASGAAGAGANVLTFGAGSRLTVL.

The chain combines TRBV5-4 with TRBJ2-2, with D perhaps TRBD2 (5 bases). The CDR3 has 14 residues. V lost 6 bases and J lost 4, with 13 bases in between. Per the germline V gene, CDR1 is SGHNT and CDR2 is YYREEE (reference sequence). The CDR3 nucleotides are TGTGCCAGCACCGAGGGTTTGTCCACCGGGGAGCTGTTTTTT. Translation gives CASTEGLSTGELFF.